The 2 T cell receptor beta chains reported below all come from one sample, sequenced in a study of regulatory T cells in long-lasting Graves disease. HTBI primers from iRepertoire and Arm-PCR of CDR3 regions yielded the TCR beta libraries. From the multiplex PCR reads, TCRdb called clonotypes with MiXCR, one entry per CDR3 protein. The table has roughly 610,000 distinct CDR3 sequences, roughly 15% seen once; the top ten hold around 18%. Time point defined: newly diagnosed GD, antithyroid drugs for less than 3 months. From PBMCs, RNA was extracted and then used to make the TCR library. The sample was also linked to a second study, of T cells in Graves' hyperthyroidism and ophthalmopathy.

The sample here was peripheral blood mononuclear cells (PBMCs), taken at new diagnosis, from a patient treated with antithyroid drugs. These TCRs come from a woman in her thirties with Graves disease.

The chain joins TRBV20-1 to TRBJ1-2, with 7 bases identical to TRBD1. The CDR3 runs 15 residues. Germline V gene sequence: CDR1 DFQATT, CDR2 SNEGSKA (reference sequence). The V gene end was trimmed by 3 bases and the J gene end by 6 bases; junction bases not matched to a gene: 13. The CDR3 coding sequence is TGCAGTGCTAGTTGGTTCCCGAGAGGGGGCAATGGCTACACCTTC. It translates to CSASWFPRGGNGYTF.

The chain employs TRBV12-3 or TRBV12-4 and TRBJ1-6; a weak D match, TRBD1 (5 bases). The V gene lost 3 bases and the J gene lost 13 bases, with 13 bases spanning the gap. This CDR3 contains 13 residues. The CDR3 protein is CASSFISGHPLHF. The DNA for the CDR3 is TGTGCCAGCAGTTTTATATCCGGACACCCCCTCCACTTT.